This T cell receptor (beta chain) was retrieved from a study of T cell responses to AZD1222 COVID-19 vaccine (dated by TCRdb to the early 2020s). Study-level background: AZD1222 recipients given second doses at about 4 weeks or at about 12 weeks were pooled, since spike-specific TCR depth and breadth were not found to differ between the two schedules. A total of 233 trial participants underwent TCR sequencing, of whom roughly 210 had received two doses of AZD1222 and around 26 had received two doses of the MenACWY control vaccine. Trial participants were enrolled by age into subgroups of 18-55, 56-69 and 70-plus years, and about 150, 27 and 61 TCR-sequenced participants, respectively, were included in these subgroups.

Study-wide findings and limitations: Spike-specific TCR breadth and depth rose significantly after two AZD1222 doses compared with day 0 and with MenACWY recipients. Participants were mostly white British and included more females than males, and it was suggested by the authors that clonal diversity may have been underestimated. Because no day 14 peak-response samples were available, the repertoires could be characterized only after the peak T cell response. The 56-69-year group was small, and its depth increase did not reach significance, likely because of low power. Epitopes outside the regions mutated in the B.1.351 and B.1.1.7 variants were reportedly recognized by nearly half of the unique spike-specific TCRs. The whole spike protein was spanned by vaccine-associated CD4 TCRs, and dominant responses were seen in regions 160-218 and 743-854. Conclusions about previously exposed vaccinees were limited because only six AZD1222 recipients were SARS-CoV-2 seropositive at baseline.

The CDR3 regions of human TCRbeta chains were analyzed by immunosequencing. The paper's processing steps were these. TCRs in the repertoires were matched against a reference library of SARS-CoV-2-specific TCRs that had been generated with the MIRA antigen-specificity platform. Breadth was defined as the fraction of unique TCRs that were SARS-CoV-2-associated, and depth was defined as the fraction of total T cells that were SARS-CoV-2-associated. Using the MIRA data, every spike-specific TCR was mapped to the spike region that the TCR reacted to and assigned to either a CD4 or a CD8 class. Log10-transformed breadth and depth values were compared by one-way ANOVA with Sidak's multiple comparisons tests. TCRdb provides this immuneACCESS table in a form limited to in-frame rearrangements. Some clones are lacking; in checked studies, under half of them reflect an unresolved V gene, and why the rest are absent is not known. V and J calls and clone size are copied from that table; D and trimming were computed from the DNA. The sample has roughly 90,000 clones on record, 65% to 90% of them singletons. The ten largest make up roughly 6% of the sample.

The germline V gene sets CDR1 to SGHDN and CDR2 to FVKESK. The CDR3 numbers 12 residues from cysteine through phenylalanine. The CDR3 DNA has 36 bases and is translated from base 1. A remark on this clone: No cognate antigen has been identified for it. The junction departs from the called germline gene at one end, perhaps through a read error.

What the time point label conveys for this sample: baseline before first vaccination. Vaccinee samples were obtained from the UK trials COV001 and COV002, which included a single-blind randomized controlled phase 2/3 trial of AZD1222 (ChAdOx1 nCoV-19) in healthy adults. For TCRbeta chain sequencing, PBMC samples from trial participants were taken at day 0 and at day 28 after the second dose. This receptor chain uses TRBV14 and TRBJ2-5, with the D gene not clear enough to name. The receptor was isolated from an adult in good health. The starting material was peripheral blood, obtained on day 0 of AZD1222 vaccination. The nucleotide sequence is TGTGCCAGCAGCCAAGATCAAGTGACCCAGTACTTC. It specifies CASSQDQVTQYF. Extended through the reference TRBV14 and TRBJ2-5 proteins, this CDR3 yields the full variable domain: EAGVTQFPSHSVIEKGQTVTLRCDPISGHDNLYWYRRVMGKEIKFLLHFVKESKQDESGMPNNRFLAERTGGTYSTLKVQPAELEDSGVYFCASSQDQVTQYFGPGTRLLVL.